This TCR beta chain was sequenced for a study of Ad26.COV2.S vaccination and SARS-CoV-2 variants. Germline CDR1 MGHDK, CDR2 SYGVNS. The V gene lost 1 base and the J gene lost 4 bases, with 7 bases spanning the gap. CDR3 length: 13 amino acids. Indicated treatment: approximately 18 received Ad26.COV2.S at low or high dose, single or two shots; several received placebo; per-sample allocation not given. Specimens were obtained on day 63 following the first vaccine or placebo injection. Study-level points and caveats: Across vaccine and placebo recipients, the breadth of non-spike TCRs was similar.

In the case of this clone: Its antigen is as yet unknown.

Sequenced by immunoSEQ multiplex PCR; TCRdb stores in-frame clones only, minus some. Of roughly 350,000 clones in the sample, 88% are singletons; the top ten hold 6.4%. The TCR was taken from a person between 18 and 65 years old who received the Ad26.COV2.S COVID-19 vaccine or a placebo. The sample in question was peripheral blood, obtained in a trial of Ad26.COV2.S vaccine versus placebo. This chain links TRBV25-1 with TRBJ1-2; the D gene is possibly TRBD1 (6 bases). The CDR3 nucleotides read TGTGCCAGCAGTGAATTAGGGGGCTATGGCTACACCTTC. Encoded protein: CASSELGGYGYTF.